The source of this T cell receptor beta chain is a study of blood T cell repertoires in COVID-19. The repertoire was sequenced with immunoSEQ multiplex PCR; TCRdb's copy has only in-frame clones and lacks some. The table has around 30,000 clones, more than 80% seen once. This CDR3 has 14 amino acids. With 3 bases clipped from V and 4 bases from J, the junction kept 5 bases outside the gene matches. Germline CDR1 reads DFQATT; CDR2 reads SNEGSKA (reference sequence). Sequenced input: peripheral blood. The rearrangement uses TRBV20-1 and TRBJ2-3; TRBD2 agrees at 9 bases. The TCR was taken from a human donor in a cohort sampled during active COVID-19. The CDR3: CSASRREGADTQYF. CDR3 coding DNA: TGCAGTGCTAGTCGGCGGGAGGGGGCAGATACGCAGTATTTT.